The 18 T cell receptor beta chains below all came from one sample that was sequenced in a study of cytomegalovirus exposure and HLA in healthy donors. Researchers ran the PCR with 60 Vbeta and 13 Jbeta primers. The data were produced by immunoSEQ multiplex PCR, yet TCRdb's version contains in-frame clones alone and is incomplete. The data hold some 60,000 clones, with about 80% observed a single time. What was sequenced was PBMCs. These receptors were collected from a human donor in good health.

This chain joins TRBV11-1 and TRBJ1-1; the D is unclear. V gave up 0 bases and J gave up 7 bases, with 9 bases separating them. CDR1 and CDR2 from the germline V gene are SGHAT and FQDESV (reference sequence). The CDR3 length is 13 residues. CDR3 sequence (DNA): TGTGCCAGCAGCTTAGCAGAGGGTTTTGAAGCTTTCTTT. Translating it yields CASSLAEGFEAFF.

This clone was recorded once. The J gene is TRBJ2-7, the V gene TRBV28; D unresolved. The CDR3 totals 14 residues. The V end was cut by 5 bases, the J end by 0 bases, with 11 bases between. Germline V gives CDR1 MDHEN, CDR2 SYDVKM. CDR3 coding DNA: TGTGCCAGCAGTCTAACACAGAGCTCCTACGAGCAGTACTTC. This gives the protein CASSLTQSSYEQYF.

The chain couples TRBV20-1 to TRBJ2-3; D remains unclear. The CDR3 is made up of 11 amino acids. Deletions cut 6 bases from V and 7 bases from J, with 11 bases between. Germline CDR1 DFQATT, CDR2 SNEGSKA (reference sequence). This chain's CDR3 is CSAVWANTQYF. As DNA, the CDR3 is TGCAGTGCCGTGTGGGCGAATACGCAGTATTTT.

This sequence joins TRBV30 and TRBJ1-2; unclear D gene. CDR3 length: 12 residues. Germline values: CDR1 GTSNPN, CDR2 SVGIG (reference sequence). V was cut by 8 bases and J by 2 bases, with 12 bases left in between. CDR3 sequence reads: CAPRPGNYGYTF. CDR3 sequence (DNA): TGTGCCCCTCGACCGGGGAACTATGGCTACACCTTC.

The genes are TRBV6-1 and TRBJ1-2; D possibly corresponds to TRBD1 (6 bases). CDR3 length: 13 amino acids. Germline values: CDR1 MNHNS, CDR2 SASEGT. The V end was cut by 9 bases, the J end by 3 bases, with 14 bases between. The CDR3 DNA sequence: TGTGCCAGTACCCGACAGGACTACTATGGCTACACCTTC. Its translation is CASTRQDYYGYTF.

The rearrangement uses TRBV27 and TRBJ1-3, with D possibly TRBD1 on 5 matching bases. The V end lost 2 bases, the J end lost 4 bases, and 9 bases lay between the germline ends. This CDR3 contains 14 residues. Germline loops: CDR1 MNHEY, CDR2 SMNVEV (reference sequence). Here the CDR3 reads CASSLGQGGNTIYF. Here the CDR3 DNA reads TGTGCCAGCAGTTTAGGGCAGGGAGGAAACACCATATATTTT.

The V gene is TRBV30, the J gene TRBJ1-1, with D possibly matching TRBD1 (6 bases). CDR3 length equals 18 residues. Germline-derived CDR1 and CDR2 are GTSNPN and SVGIG (reference sequence). Trimming took 2 bases from V and 2 from J, leaving 24 bases between them. The CDR3 bases are TGTGCCTGGAGTAGAGGTCTTGGGACACAACGTCAAAACACTGAAGCTTTCTTT. This sequence encodes CAWSRGLGTQRQNTEAFF.

The rearrangement joins TRBV29-1 to TRBJ1-5; D not resolved. Germline CDR1 reads SQVTM; CDR2 reads ANQGSEA. The CDR3 sequence is 13 residues long. Trimming shortened V by 4 bases and J by 1 base, and 8 bases separated the two germline ends. The CDR3: CSVGDLSNQPQHF. The CDR3, as DNA: TGCAGCGTTGGCGACTTAAGCAATCAGCCCCAGCATTTT.

This chain links TRBV6-6 with TRBJ1-5; tentative D call: TRBD1 (6 bases). The CDR3 has 15 amino acids. V lost 2 bases, J lost 8 bases, and 16 bases lay in between. Per germline, CDR1 MNHNY and CDR2 SVGAGI (reference sequence). CDR3 sequence (DNA): TGTGCCAGCAGTTACGGTGGATGGGGGCCAGAGCCCCAGCATTTT. It encodes CASSYGGWGPEPQHF.

The chain combines TRBV4-2 with TRBJ2-1; 10 positions agree with TRBD2. The germline V gene has CDR1 LGHNA and CDR2 YNFKEQ. V shed 0 bases, J shed 6 bases, and the junction held 5 bases outside the gene matches. This CDR3 region has 16 residues. CDR3 bases: TGTGCCAGCAGCCAAGATCCAGCGGGGGGGGTCAATGAGCAGTTCTTC. Protein product: CASSQDPAGGVNEQFF.

The CDR3 loop is CASSLPGLQETQYF. CDR3 nucleotide sequence: TGTGCCAGCAGCCTACCGGGACTTCAAGAGACCCAGTACTTC. V is TRBV14 and J is TRBJ2-5; TRBD2 is a possible D gene (6 bases). CDR3 size: 14 residues. Germline V lookup: CDR1 SGHDN, CDR2 FVKESK. The V and J ends lost 4 bases and 2 bases respectively, with 11 bases between them.

The genes are TRBV14 and TRBJ2-5, with D perhaps TRBD1 (6 bases). V shed 4 bases and J shed 11 bases, with 17 bases lying between them. CDR3 length equals 13 residues. Germline CDR1 is SGHDN and CDR2 is FVKESK. CDR3 nucleotide sequence: TGTGCCAGCAGCCTCCTAGGGGGTTTTGAGCAGTACTTC. Translation gives CASSLLGGFEQYF.

The V call is TRBV27, the J call TRBJ2-1, with D possibly matching TRBD2 (5 bases). Germline V gene lookup returns CDR1 MNHEY and CDR2 SMNVEV (reference sequence). V lost 4 bases and J 5 bases, leaving 12 bases between the germline ends. The CDR3 has 14 residues. CDR3 coding DNA: TGTGCCAGCAGTTCCCTGGGGAGCCACAATGAGCAGTTCTTC. This encodes CASSSLGSHNEQFF.

The chain has TRBV11-2 and TRBJ2-7; 13 bases are shared with TRBD2. Per the germline V gene, CDR1 is SGHAT and CDR2 is FQNNGV. V lost 4 bases and J lost 7; bases outside the gene matches: 7. This CDR3 is built from 15 residues. CDR3 amino acids: CASSSGLAGEYEQYF. The CDR3 coding sequence is TGTGCCAGCAGCTCCGGACTAGCGGGAGAGTATGAGCAGTACTTC.

The rearrangement joins TRBV13 to TRBJ2-7, with 9 bases aligning to TRBD1. Germline V gene data show CDR1 as PRHDT and CDR2 as FYEKMQ (reference sequence). The CDR3 totals 19 residues. Unmatched junction bases numbered 19, after V lost 5 bases and J lost 2 bases. The CDR3 loop is CASSPRLQNRGLFTYEQYF. The CDR3 nucleotides read TGTGCCAGCAGCCCAAGACTCCAAAACAGGGGGCTTTTCACCTACGAGCAGTACTTC.

V usage is TRBV7-2 and J usage is TRBJ1-4, with 8 bases matching TRBD1. The CDR3 is 14 amino acids. The V gene's germline CDR1 is SGHTA and CDR2 FQGNSA. V lost 5 bases and J lost 5; bases outside the gene matches: 4. CDR3 loop: CASSPDRENEKLFF. For the CDR3, the DNA is TGTGCCAGCAGCCCGGACAGGGAGAATGAAAAACTGTTTTTT.

The chain couples TRBV4-2 to TRBJ1-1; D is unclear. CDR3 length: 15 amino acids. V lost 4 bases to trimming and J lost 5 bases, with 17 bases between them. CDR1 LGHNA and CDR2 YNFKEQ come from the germline V gene. CDR3 sequence: CASSPRSGVGTEAFF. In DNA, the CDR3 is TGTGCCAGCAGCCCCCGTTCCGGGGTTGGGACTGAAGCTTTCTTT.

The CDR3 here is CASSPPPTGAGGNYGYTF. The CDR3, as DNA: TGTGCCAGCTCACCACCTCCAACAGGGGCGGGGGGAAACTATGGCTACACCTTC. The chain carries TRBV18 and TRBJ1-2, with 7 bases identical to TRBD1. V lost 0 bases, J lost 2 bases, and 12 bases stayed unmatched. The CDR3 sequence is 18 residues long. CDR1 and CDR2 from the germline V gene are KGHSH and LQKENI.